The rows below give T cell receptor beta chains drawn from one sample of a study of blood T cell repertoires in COVID-19. This table comes from immunoSEQ multiplex PCR, and its TCRdb copy is limited to in-frame clones, with some not included. Among fewer than 150,000 clones listed, about 79% were seen once. Sequenced input: peripheral blood. These receptors were obtained from a woman between 50 and 59 years old with acute or convalescent COVID-19. The CDR3 runs from the conserved cysteine through the conserved F or W. The order of the fields is V gene, D gene, J gene, CDR3 protein, CDR3 DNA. The D gene is left open where the match is weak.

TRBV5-6	NA	TRBJ2-4	CASSFSSPKNIQYF	TGTGCCAGCAGCTTTTCTAGTCCCAAAAACATTCAGTACTTC
TRBV11-2	NA	TRBJ2-1	CASSLVWTGINEQFF	TGTGCCAGCAGCTTAGTATGGACGGGGATCAATGAGCAGTTCTTC
TRBV18	TRBD1	TRBJ1-1	CASSLGTGENTEAFF	TGTGCCAGCTCGCTAGGGACAGGCGAGAACACTGAAGCTTTCTTT
TRBV5-1	TRBD1	TRBJ2-7	CASSPDRDRVYF	TGCGCCAGCAGCCCTGACCGGGACAGGGTGTACTTC
TRBV11-2	NA	TRBJ2-7	CASSLDRGANYEQYF	TGTGCCAGCAGCTTAGATCGTGGGGCGAACTACGAGCAGTACTTC
TRBV2	NA	TRBJ1-5	CASSGEKGNQPQHF	TGTGCCAGCAGTGGAGAAAAGGGGAATCAGCCCCAGCATTTT
TRBV19	TRBD1	TRBJ1-5	CASGPGTGQQPQHF	TGTGCCAGCGGTCCCGGGACAGGGCAGCAGCCCCAGCATTTT
TRBV7-9	TRBD2	TRBJ2-1	CASSASGSSYNEQFF	TGTGCCAGCAGCGCTAGCGGTAGCTCCTACAATGAGCAGTTCTTC
TRBV11-2	TRBD2	TRBJ2-1	CASSIAGGIRNEQFF	TGTGCCAGCAGCATTGCCGGGGGGATTCGAAATGAGCAGTTCTTC
TRBV5-5	NA	TRBJ1-1	CASSSRAGLPTEAFF	TGTGCCAGCAGCTCCCGAGCGGGGCTTCCCACTGAAGCTTTCTTT
TRBV6-5	TRBD2	TRBJ2-1	CASSSSSGVGYNEQFF	TGTGCCAGCAGTTCATCGAGCGGGGTTGGATACAATGAGCAGTTCTTC
TRBV6-5	TRBD1	TRBJ1-1	CASRDRGLTEAFF	TGTGCCAGCAGGGACAGGGGGCTTACTGAAGCTTTCTTT
TRBV18	NA	TRBJ1-2	CASSRDSFYGYTF	TGTGCCAGCTCACGGGACTCCTTCTATGGCTACACCTTC